Listed here are 10 T cell receptor beta chains from one sample, sequenced in a study of early T cells in non-severe SARS-CoV-2 infection. TCRdb independently ran MiXCR on the 5' RACE reads; one entry per CDR3 protein. The table records tens of thousands of distinct CDR3 sequences, over 10% of them present only once. The source was whole blood, collected at baseline. These receptors were collected from an adult who was a healthcare worker with PCR-confirmed SARS-CoV-2 infection or an uninfected control (not recorded which).

The chain joins TRBV6-2 or TRBV6-3 to TRBJ1-1; the match to TRBD1 covers 8 bases. CDR3 length equals 15 residues. Germline V gene data show CDR1 as MNHEY and CDR2 as SVGEGT. Trimming cost V 5 bases and J 1 base; bases outside gene matches: 6. The CDR3: CASSTYRGENTEAFF. The CDR3 region has the DNA TGTGCCAGCAGTACTTACAGGGGGGAGAACACTGAAGCTTTCTTT.

This chain links TRBV9 with TRBJ2-3; 10 bases are shared with TRBD2. V trimming: 4 bases; J trimming: 4 bases; junction bases outside the gene matches: 9. There are 16 residues in the CDR3. Germline V gene sequence: CDR1 SGDLS, CDR2 YYNGEE. The CDR3 DNA is TGTGCCAGCAGCAGGGGAGCGGGAGGGCCCTCAGATACGCAGTATTTT. This translates into CASSRGAGGPSDTQYF.

This clonotype was counted at least ten times. The V gene is TRBV11-3, the J gene TRBJ2-4; TRBD2 agrees at 14 bases. The ends lost 5 bases at V and 5 bases at J; junction bases unmatched: 8. The germline gives CDR1 SGHNT, CDR2 YENEEA. The CDR3 sequence is 17 residues long. The CDR3 nucleotides are TGTGCCAGCAGCCCAGCCCCGGGACTAGCGGGGGAAAACATTCAGTACTTC. It specifies CASSPAPGLAGENIQYF.

V gene TRBV11-2 combines with J gene TRBJ2-3; D is undetermined. Germline CDR1 reads SGHAT; CDR2 reads FQNNGV. Trimming removed 1 base from V and 8 bases from J, with 13 bases in between. This CDR3 comprises 14 residues. The CDR3 here is CASSLVAGQPTQYF. As DNA, the CDR3 is TGTGCCAGCAGCTTAGTCGCCGGCCAGCCTACGCAGTATTTT. The variable domain in full, with the rest retrieved from reference TRBV11-2 and TRBJ2-3, is EAGVAQSPRYKIIEKRQSVAFWCNPISGHATLYWYQQILGQGPKLLIQFQNNGVVDDSQLPKDRFSAERLKGVDSTLKIQPAKLEDSAVYLCASSLVAGQPTQYFGPGTRLTVL.

This chain connects TRBV12-3 or TRBV12-4 to TRBJ2-4; the D is unclear. The ends were cut back, 2 bases at V and 0 bases at J, with 8 bases in the middle. The CDR3 contains 15 residues. In nucleotides, the CDR3 is TGTGCCAGCAGTTTAATGGCAGTAGCCAAAAACATTCAGTACTTC. It yields the protein CASSLMAVAKNIQYF.

This clonotype was seen only a few times. J is TRBJ2-1 and V is TRBV12-3 or TRBV12-4; TRBD2 agrees at 11 bases. With V trimmed by 3 bases and J by 5 bases, 3 bases remained unmatched. There are 15 residues in the CDR3. The CDR3 DNA reads as TGTGCCAGCAGTTTCGGTAGCGGGAGGGACAATGAGCAGTTCTTC. Protein sequence: CASSFGSGRDNEQFF.

In its sample, this clonotype was seen a few times. The chain joins TRBV27 to TRBJ1-2, with 10 bases fitting TRBD1. Germline CDR1 is MNHEY and CDR2 is SMNVEV (reference sequence). The CDR3 runs 16 residues. With 6 bases clipped from V and 4 bases from J, the junction kept 11 bases outside the gene matches. DNA for the CDR3: TGTGCCAGCAGCCTTGACTACGGGACAGGGGTCTATGGCTACACCTTC. Translation gives CASSLDYGTGVYGYTF.

This rearrangement joins TRBV2 to TRBJ2-3; no reliable D call. This CDR3 is 12 amino acids long. Germline CDR1 and CDR2: SNHLY and FYNNEI. DNA for the CDR3: TGTGCTAGCCGGCAGCTTACAGATACGCAGTATTTT. It specifies CASRQLTDTQYF.

Many counts were recorded for this clonotype. The chain carries TRBV24-1 and TRBJ2-3; a possible D gene is TRBD2 (5 bases). Per germline, CDR1 KGHDR and CDR2 SFDVKD. The CDR3 runs to 14 residues. V was shortened by 4 bases and J by 1 base, with 8 bases between the two germline ends. DNA of the CDR3: TGTGCCACCAGTGACTCCGGGGGCACAGATACGCAGTATTTT. Translation gives CATSDSGGTDTQYF.

For this clonotype: This may be a read error: a much more frequent sequence differs by one nucleotide. The chain couples TRBV21-1 to TRBJ2-7. TRBV21-1 is deemed a pseudogene. This CDR3 is 10 amino acids long. CDR3: CVSSTYEQYF. DNA of the CDR3: TGTGTCAGCAGCACGTACGAGCAGTACTTC.